The clone carrying this T cell receptor (beta chain) came up many times. It was RNA transcripts that yielded the amplified TCR beta CDR3 regions. With the HTBI primer set, the TCR CDR3 went through a first round of RT-PCR. Via MiXCR, TCRdb re-called the multiplex PCR reads, giving one row per CDR3 protein. The sample yields 480,000 or so distinct CDR3 sequences, under 15% seen once. This entry comes from a study of T cells in Graves' hyperthyroidism and ophthalmopathy. There are 13 residues in the CDR3. Trimming shortened V by 6 bases and J by 0 bases, and 11 bases separated the two germline ends. Looked up from germline, CDR1 is DFQATT and CDR2 is SNEGSKA (reference sequence).

The V and J genes are TRBV20-1 and TRBJ2-5, with unresolved D. The receptor was isolated from a woman aged 18 to 35 with Graves' hyperthyroidism. Sequences were obtained from blood. CDR3 loop: CSALGRYQETQYF. Here the CDR3 DNA reads TGCAGTGCCCTAGGACGGTACCAAGAGACCCAGTACTTC.